A selection of T cell receptor beta chains follows, all from one sample in a study of cytomegalovirus exposure and HLA in healthy donors. Only in-frame clones appear in the TCRdb table, and some are missing; sequencing was by immunoSEQ multiplex PCR. The table records 150,000 to 200,000 clones, 86% of them present only once. The specimen sequenced was PBMCs. These receptors were obtained from a woman aged 18-30 years in good health and CMV-seronegative. Both conserved end residues are part of each CDR3. Fields, in order: J gene, D gene, clone size, V gene, CDR3 DNA, CDR3 protein. The D gene is left open where the match is weak. Rows may omit the clone size; those that give it use once, few, many or a size class.

j_gene: TRBJ2-1; d_gene: NA; abundance: many; v_gene: TRBV27; CDR3nt: TGTGCCAGCAGTCCTCTTCGAGGAACGAGGTTCTTC; CDR3aa: CASSPLRGTRFF
j_gene: TRBJ2-2; d_gene: NA; abundance: NA; v_gene: TRBV27; CDR3nt: TGTGCCAGCAGTTTATACCGTACTGGGGAGCTGTTTTTT; CDR3aa: CASSLYRTGELFF
j_gene: TRBJ2-7; d_gene: NA; abundance: NA; v_gene: TRBV10-2; CDR3nt: TGCGCCAGCAGCCCATCACCGGGCTACGAGCAGTACTTC; CDR3aa: CASSPSPGYEQYF
j_gene: TRBJ1-1; d_gene: NA; abundance: few; v_gene: TRBV9; CDR3nt: TGTGCCAGCAGCCGGGACACCACTGAAGCTTTCTTT; CDR3aa: CASSRDTTEAFF
j_gene: TRBJ1-1; d_gene: TRBD1; abundance: NA; v_gene: TRBV5-1; CDR3nt: TGCGCCAGCGGAACAGGGGATGAAGCTTTCTTT; CDR3aa: CASGTGDEAFF
j_gene: TRBJ1-1; d_gene: NA; abundance: NA; v_gene: TRBV15; CDR3nt: TGTGCCACCAGCAAGTATCAGGGGATGAACACTGAAGCTTTCTTT; CDR3aa: CATSKYQGMNTEAFF
j_gene: TRBJ1-2; d_gene: NA; abundance: NA; v_gene: TRBV30; CDR3nt: TGTGCTTTGGCGTGGCGGGCCAACTATGGCTACACCTTC; CDR3aa: CALAWRANYGYTF
j_gene: TRBJ2-3; d_gene: NA; abundance: NA; v_gene: TRBV7-6; CDR3nt: TGTGCCAGCAGCCCCCACACAGATACGCAGTATTTT; CDR3aa: CASSPHTDTQYF
j_gene: TRBJ2-3; d_gene: NA; abundance: few; v_gene: TRBV29-1; CDR3nt: TGCAGCGTTGACAGCCGGACAGTTTCTAGCACAGATACGCAGTATTTT; CDR3aa: CSVDSRTVSSTDTQYF
j_gene: TRBJ1-2; d_gene: NA; abundance: NA; v_gene: TRBV5-6; CDR3nt: TGTGCCAGCAATGGGGCAGGCGGAGAGGATGGCTACACCTTC; CDR3aa: CASNGAGGEDGYTF
j_gene: TRBJ2-7; d_gene: NA; abundance: NA; v_gene: TRBV14; CDR3nt: TGTGCCAGCAGCCAAATTAGTAGCGAACTCTACTACGAGCAGTACTTC; CDR3aa: CASSQISSELYYEQYF
j_gene: TRBJ2-1; d_gene: TRBD1; abundance: NA; v_gene: TRBV30; CDR3nt: TGTGCCTGGAGTGGACAGGGGTACCTCAATGAGCAGTTCTTC; CDR3aa: CAWSGQGYLNEQFF
j_gene: TRBJ1-5; d_gene: NA; abundance: NA; v_gene: TRBV5-4; CDR3nt: TGTGCCAGCAGCTTGGCCCCAGGGGTGAGCAATCAGCCCCAGCATTTT; CDR3aa: CASSLAPGVSNQPQHF
j_gene: TRBJ2-1; d_gene: TRBD2; abundance: NA; v_gene: TRBV7-2; CDR3nt: TGTGCCAGCAGCTTACAAGGGACTAGCACCGATATCTCCTACAATGAGCAGTTCTTC; CDR3aa: CASSLQGTSTDISYNEQFF
j_gene: TRBJ1-5; d_gene: TRBD1; abundance: NA; v_gene: TRBV4-1; CDR3nt: TGCGCCAGCAGCCAAGAAGGGGGCGGTAATCAGCCCCAGCATTTT; CDR3aa: CASSQEGGGNQPQHF
j_gene: TRBJ2-5; d_gene: NA; abundance: NA; v_gene: TRBV13; CDR3nt: TGTGCCAGCAGCTCCCGGGGGGCTGGGTTCCAAGAGACCCAGTACTTC; CDR3aa: CASSSRGAGFQETQYF
j_gene: TRBJ1-2; d_gene: TRBD1; abundance: once; v_gene: TRBV18; CDR3nt: TGTGCCAGCTCACCATCATCGGGACAGCTTTCTAACTATGGCTACACCTTC; CDR3aa: CASSPSSGQLSNYGYTF
j_gene: TRBJ1-5; d_gene: NA; abundance: few; v_gene: TRBV25-1; CDR3nt: TGTGCCAGCAGTGAATCTGATCAGCCCCAGCATTTT; CDR3aa: CASSESDQPQHF
j_gene: TRBJ2-5; d_gene: NA; abundance: NA; v_gene: TRBV7-9; CDR3nt: TGTGCCAGCAGCTTCTCGGGTACCCAGTACTTC; CDR3aa: CASSFSGTQYF
j_gene: TRBJ2-3; d_gene: NA; abundance: NA; v_gene: TRBV10-1; CDR3nt: TGCGCCAGCAGTGAGTCGTCGGGGGATCGCACAGATACGCAGTATTTT; CDR3aa: CASSESSGDRTDTQYF
j_gene: TRBJ1-5; d_gene: NA; abundance: once; v_gene: TRBV2; CDR3nt: TGTGCCAGCAGTGACCCCCCCTGGCGGGAATATCAGCCCCAGCATTTT; CDR3aa: CASSDPPWREYQPQHF
j_gene: TRBJ1-1; d_gene: TRBD1; abundance: NA; v_gene: TRBV5-1; CDR3nt: TGCGCCAGCAGCCCCCAGACAGGGACTGAAGCTTTCTTT; CDR3aa: CASSPQTGTEAFF
j_gene: TRBJ1-4; d_gene: NA; abundance: NA; v_gene: TRBV19; CDR3nt: TGTGCCAGTAGTTATCGTGGGGGCACTAATGAAAAACTGTTTTTT; CDR3aa: CASSYRGGTNEKLFF
j_gene: TRBJ2-7; d_gene: TRBD1; abundance: NA; v_gene: TRBV6-6; CDR3nt: TGTGCCAGCAGGGACAGGAACCTCTACGAGCAGTACTTC; CDR3aa: CASRDRNLYEQYF
j_gene: TRBJ2-7; d_gene: TRBD1; abundance: once; v_gene: TRBV18; CDR3nt: TGTGCCAGCTCACCACCCCTTGGGACAGGTACGGGCGAGCAGTACTTC; CDR3aa: CASSPPLGTGTGEQYF
j_gene: TRBJ2-7; d_gene: NA; abundance: once; v_gene: TRBV7-3; CDR3nt: TGTGCCAGCAGCTTAGGACCGGGGGGCGGTAGGTACGAGCAGTACTTC; CDR3aa: CASSLGPGGGRYEQYF
j_gene: TRBJ2-7; d_gene: NA; abundance: NA; v_gene: TRBV9; CDR3nt: TGTGCCAGCAGCCCCCATGGGAGGATCTACGAGCAGTACTTC; CDR3aa: CASSPHGRIYEQYF
j_gene: TRBJ1-2; d_gene: TRBD1; abundance: NA; v_gene: TRBV11-1; CDR3nt: TGTGCCAGCAGCGTGACAGGGTCCTCTGGCTACACCTTC; CDR3aa: CASSVTGSSGYTF
j_gene: TRBJ1-1; d_gene: NA; abundance: NA; v_gene: TRBV7-9; CDR3nt: TGTGCCAGCAGCCCGGACAGCACTGAAGCTTTCTTT; CDR3aa: CASSPDSTEAFF
j_gene: TRBJ1-3; d_gene: TRBD1; abundance: once; v_gene: TRBV5-1; CDR3nt: TGCGCCAGCAGCTTGGCCGACAGGGCAGGAAACACCATATATTTT; CDR3aa: CASSLADRAGNTIYF
j_gene: TRBJ1-2; d_gene: NA; abundance: NA; v_gene: TRBV28; CDR3nt: TGTGCCAGCATGATTTCTGGCCCCCCTTATGGCTACACCTTC; CDR3aa: CASMISGPPYGYTF
j_gene: TRBJ1-6; d_gene: TRBD1; abundance: NA; v_gene: TRBV9; CDR3nt: TGTGCCAGCAGCCCCCGACAGGGAGTCAATTCACCCCTCCACTTT; CDR3aa: CASSPRQGVNSPLHF
j_gene: TRBJ1-5; d_gene: NA; abundance: NA; v_gene: TRBV5-8; CDR3nt: TGTGCCAGCAGCTTGGGGGGCAGTCATCAGCCCCAGCATTTT; CDR3aa: CASSLGGSHQPQHF
j_gene: TRBJ2-3; d_gene: TRBD2; abundance: NA; v_gene: TRBV6-1; CDR3nt: TGTGCCAGCAGTGAAGCGGAAGTAGCGGGAGATTTGGATACGCAGTATTTT; CDR3aa: CASSEAEVAGDLDTQYF
j_gene: TRBJ2-7; d_gene: TRBD2; abundance: NA; v_gene: TRBV19; CDR3nt: TGTGCCAGTAGTCCTAGCGGCTCCTACGAGCAGTACTTC; CDR3aa: CASSPSGSYEQYF
j_gene: TRBJ1-2; d_gene: NA; abundance: NA; v_gene: TRBV2; CDR3nt: TGTGCCAGCAGTGTGGTCGTGCAGGGTAGCTATGGCTACACCTTC; CDR3aa: CASSVVVQGSYGYTF
j_gene: TRBJ1-1; d_gene: TRBD1; abundance: once; v_gene: TRBV19; CDR3nt: TGTGCCAGTAGTATGAGACAGGGGGCTTTAGGGACTGAAGCTTTCTTT; CDR3aa: CASSMRQGALGTEAFF
j_gene: TRBJ2-7; d_gene: NA; abundance: NA; v_gene: TRBV28; CDR3nt: TGTGCCAGCGTCCCTGGAGGGATCTCCTACGAGCAGTACTTC; CDR3aa: CASVPGGISYEQYF
j_gene: TRBJ2-1; d_gene: TRBD2; abundance: NA; v_gene: TRBV7-9; CDR3nt: TGTGCCAGCAGCTTACTCGGCGGGAGAAACGAGCAGTTCTTC; CDR3aa: CASSLLGGRNEQFF
j_gene: TRBJ1-2; d_gene: TRBD1; abundance: NA; v_gene: TRBV19; CDR3nt: TGTGCCAGTAGTACCGGACAGGGACATGGCTACACCTTC; CDR3aa: CASSTGQGHGYTF
j_gene: TRBJ2-1; d_gene: TRBD1; abundance: NA; v_gene: TRBV19; CDR3nt: TGTGCCAGTACCCCAGACAGGGTAGAATCGAGTGAGCAGTTCTTC; CDR3aa: CASTPDRVESSEQFF
j_gene: TRBJ2-5; d_gene: NA; abundance: NA; v_gene: TRBV27; CDR3nt: TGTGCCAGCAGGGCAGGGCAAGAGACCCAGTACTTC; CDR3aa: CASRAGQETQYF
j_gene: TRBJ1-5; d_gene: NA; abundance: NA; v_gene: TRBV2; CDR3nt: TGTGCCAGCAACGAGGGAAAGGGCAATCAGCCCCAGCATTTT; CDR3aa: CASNEGKGNQPQHF
j_gene: TRBJ2-7; d_gene: NA; abundance: NA; v_gene: TRBV19; CDR3nt: TGTGCCAGTAGTCCGGGACACCTCTACGAGCAGTACTTC; CDR3aa: CASSPGHLYEQYF
j_gene: TRBJ2-7; d_gene: TRBD2; abundance: NA; v_gene: TRBV6-4; CDR3nt: TGTGCCAGCAAAACTAGCGGGACTTCCTACGAGCAGTACTTC; CDR3aa: CASKTSGTSYEQYF
j_gene: TRBJ2-5; d_gene: TRBD1; abundance: NA; v_gene: TRBV5-1; CDR3nt: TGCGCCAGCAGCTCGTACCTTACAGGGGGCGAAGAGACCCAGTACTTC; CDR3aa: CASSSYLTGGEETQYF
j_gene: TRBJ1-1; d_gene: NA; abundance: NA; v_gene: TRBV10-1; CDR3nt: TGCGCCAGCTCTGCGCGGGGAGGGGACACTGAAGCTTTCTTT; CDR3aa: CASSARGGDTEAFF
j_gene: TRBJ1-5; d_gene: TRBD1; abundance: NA; v_gene: TRBV7-2; CDR3nt: TGTGCCAGCAGCCCGTTACAGGGGCCCCCCTTGTATAGCAATCAGCCCCAGCATTTT; CDR3aa: CASSPLQGPPLYSNQPQHF
j_gene: TRBJ2-1; d_gene: NA; abundance: NA; v_gene: TRBV4-1; CDR3nt: TGCGCCAGCAGCCACGTAGACATCATCTCCTACAATGAGCAGTTCTTC; CDR3aa: CASSHVDIISYNEQFF
j_gene: TRBJ2-3; d_gene: NA; abundance: NA; v_gene: TRBV5-1; CDR3nt: TGCGCCAGCAGCTTGGGGCAGGTTCCAGATACGCAGTATTTT; CDR3aa: CASSLGQVPDTQYF